Reported below is one TCR beta chain. This specimen belongs to a study of T cell responses to AZD1222 COVID-19 vaccine. V was clipped by 4 bases and J by 4 bases, with 11 bases between them. Germline CDR1 is SGHRS and CDR2 is YFSETQ. CDR3 length: 13 amino acids. Method: immunoSEQ multiplex PCR; TCRdb's copy keeps in-frame clones and lacks some. The sample lists 140,000 to 150,000 clones, approximately 90% seen once, with around 1.8% in the top ten. The clonotype was recovered from an adult who received the AZD1222 COVID-19 vaccine. This material consisted of peripheral blood, taken 28 days after the second AZD1222 dose. The V and J genes are TRBV5-1 and TRBJ2-5; D may match TRBD1 or TRBD2 (7 bases each). This CDR3 is CASSPGGGETQYF. The CDR3 DNA is TGCGCCAGCAGCCCAGGGGGGGGAGAGACCCAGTACTTC.